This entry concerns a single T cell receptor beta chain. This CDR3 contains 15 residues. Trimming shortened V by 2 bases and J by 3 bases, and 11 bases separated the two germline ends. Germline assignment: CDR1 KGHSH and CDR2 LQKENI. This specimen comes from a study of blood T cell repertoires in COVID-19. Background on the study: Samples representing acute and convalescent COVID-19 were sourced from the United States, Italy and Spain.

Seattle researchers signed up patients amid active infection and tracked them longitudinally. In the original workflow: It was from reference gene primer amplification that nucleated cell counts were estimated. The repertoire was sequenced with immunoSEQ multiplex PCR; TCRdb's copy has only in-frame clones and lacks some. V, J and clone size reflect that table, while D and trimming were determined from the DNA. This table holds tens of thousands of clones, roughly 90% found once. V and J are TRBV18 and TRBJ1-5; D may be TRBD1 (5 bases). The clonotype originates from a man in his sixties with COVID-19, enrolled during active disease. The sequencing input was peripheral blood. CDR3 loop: CASSPGGVTNQPQHF. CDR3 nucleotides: TGTGCCAGCTCACCAGGAGGGGTTACCAATCAGCCCCAGCATTTT.